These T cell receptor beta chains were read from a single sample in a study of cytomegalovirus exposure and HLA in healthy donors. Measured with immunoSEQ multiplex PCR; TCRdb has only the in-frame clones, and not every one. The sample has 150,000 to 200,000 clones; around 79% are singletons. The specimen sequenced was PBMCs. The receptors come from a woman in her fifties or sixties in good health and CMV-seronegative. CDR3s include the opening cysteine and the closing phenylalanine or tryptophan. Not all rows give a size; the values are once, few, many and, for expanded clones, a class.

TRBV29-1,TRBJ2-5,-,CSGQGGQETQYF
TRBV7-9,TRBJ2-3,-,CASSPYSSSTDTQYF
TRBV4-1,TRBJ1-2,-,CASSQELGFYGYTF
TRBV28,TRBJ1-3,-,CASSDPRTGRGEGNTIYF
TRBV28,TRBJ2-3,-,CASSSGLAGEGDTQYF
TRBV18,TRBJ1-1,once,CASSPSQNTEAFF
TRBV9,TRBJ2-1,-,CASSVAAGGFGNEQFF
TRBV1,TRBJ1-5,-,CTSRIQGGILYQPQHF
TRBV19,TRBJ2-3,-,CASSASTGGPDTQYF
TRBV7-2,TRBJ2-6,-,CASSSRSSGANVLTF
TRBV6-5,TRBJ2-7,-,CASSNLVDRAEQYF
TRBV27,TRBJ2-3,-,CASSFRPGVSTDTQYF
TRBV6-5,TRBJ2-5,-,CASSRNFGGTQYF
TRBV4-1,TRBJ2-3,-,CASSQEAGGGSDTQYF
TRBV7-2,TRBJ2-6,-,CASSLLAGANVLTF
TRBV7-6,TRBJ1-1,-,CASRIGTGGRTEAFF
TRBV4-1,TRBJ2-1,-,CASSLRAGLSFNEQFF
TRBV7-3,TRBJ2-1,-,CASSPGGGKNEQFF
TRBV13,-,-,CASSLGQTHEQYF
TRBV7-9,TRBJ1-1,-,CSSSAMNTEAFF
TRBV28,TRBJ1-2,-,CAIRRTGNYGYTF
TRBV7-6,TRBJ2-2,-,CASRDSAGELFF
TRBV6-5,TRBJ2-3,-,CASRGAQGDDTQYF
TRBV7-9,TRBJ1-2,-,CSSSLDRAVLSGYTF
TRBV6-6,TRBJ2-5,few,CASRGTGKGQETQYF
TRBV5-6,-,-,CASSSGTGAYEQYF
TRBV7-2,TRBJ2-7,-,CASSVGQGGREQYF
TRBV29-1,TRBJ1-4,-,CSAGSEKLFF
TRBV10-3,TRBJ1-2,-,CAISRDIAYGYTF
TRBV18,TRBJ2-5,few,CASSPSWGGETQYF
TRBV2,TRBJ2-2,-,CASFIPAGNTGELFF
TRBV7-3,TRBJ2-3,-,CASSLTTTQRTDTQYF
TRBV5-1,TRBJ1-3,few,CASIQGNTIYF
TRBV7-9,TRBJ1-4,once,CASSVGFKGDEKLFF
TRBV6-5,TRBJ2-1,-,CASSYGRGGSNEQFF
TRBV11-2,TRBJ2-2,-,CASNEGDSITGELFF
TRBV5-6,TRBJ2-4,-,CASSLGAGGAKNIQYF
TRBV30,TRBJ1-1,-,CAWSLRQGKAEAFF
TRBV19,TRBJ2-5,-,CASSITGNQETQYF
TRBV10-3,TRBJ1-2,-,CAISATNRDGYTF
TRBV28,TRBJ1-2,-,CASSFQGAIYGYTF
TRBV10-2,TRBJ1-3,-,CASTFRSTGLGNTIYF
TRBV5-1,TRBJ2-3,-,CASSYGLAGPRGVDTQYF
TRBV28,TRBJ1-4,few,CASRRGHTNEKLFF